This entry describes one T cell receptor (beta chain). What it binds is not known. The data stem from a study of CD8+ T cells in alopecia areata. Cell sorting was applied to PBMCs, and CD4+ and CD8+ T cells were collected. General study findings and limits: Scalp lesions, especially in alopecia totalis/universalis, had higher clonality than normal scalp.

Reverse transcribed after extraction, RNA yielded cDNA as the sequencing template. Generated by immunoSEQ multiplex PCR, the TCRdb table keeps only in-frame clones and is missing some. The sample lists around 97,000 clones, 55% seen once, with 8% to 10% in the top ten. This receptor was obtained from a human donor in good health. The specimen sequenced was CD4+ T cells sorted from blood.

The CDR3: CASSAAATYEQYF. CDR3 DNA sequence: TGTGCCAGCAGTGCGGCAGCGACCTACGAGCAGTACTTC. The chain has TRBV2 and TRBJ2-7, with D unclear. V gave up 4 bases and J gave up 2 bases, with 9 bases separating them. This CDR3 is built from 13 residues. CDR1 and CDR2 from the germline V gene are SNHLY and FYNNEI.